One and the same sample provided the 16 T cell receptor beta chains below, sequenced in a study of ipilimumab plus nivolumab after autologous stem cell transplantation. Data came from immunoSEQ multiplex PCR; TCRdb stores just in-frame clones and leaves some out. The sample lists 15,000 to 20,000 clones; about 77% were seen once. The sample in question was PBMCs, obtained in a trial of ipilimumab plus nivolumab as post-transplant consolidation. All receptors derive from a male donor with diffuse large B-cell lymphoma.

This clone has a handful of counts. The CDR3 protein is CASDRSDGELFF. CDR3 DNA sequence: TGCGCCAGCGACAGGTCGGACGGGGAGCTGTTTTTT. The gene calls are TRBV10-2 and TRBJ2-2, with D tentatively TRBD1 (6 bases). This CDR3 comprises 12 residues. The V gene lost 8 bases and the J gene lost 7 bases, with 11 bases spanning the gap. CDR1 is WSHSY and CDR2 is SAAADI in the germline V gene.

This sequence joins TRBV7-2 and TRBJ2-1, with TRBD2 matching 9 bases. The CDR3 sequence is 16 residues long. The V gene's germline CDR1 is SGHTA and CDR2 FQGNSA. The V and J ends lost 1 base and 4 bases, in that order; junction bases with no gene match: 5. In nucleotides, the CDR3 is TGTGCCAGCAGCTTAGAACCGCTAGCGGGGTACAATGAGCAGTTCTTC. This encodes CASSLEPLAGYNEQFF.

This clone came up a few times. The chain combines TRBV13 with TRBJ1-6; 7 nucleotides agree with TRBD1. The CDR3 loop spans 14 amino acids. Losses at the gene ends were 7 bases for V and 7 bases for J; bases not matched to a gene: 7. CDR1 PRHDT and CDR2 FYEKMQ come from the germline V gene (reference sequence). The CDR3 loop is CASTLTGVNSPLHF. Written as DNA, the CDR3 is TGTGCCAGCACCCTAACAGGGGTAAATTCACCCCTCCACTTT.

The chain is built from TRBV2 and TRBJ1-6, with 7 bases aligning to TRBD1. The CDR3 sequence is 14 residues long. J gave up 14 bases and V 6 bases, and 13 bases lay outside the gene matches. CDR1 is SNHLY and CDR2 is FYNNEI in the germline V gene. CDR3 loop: CASSPGTAPGSLHF. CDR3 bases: TGTGCCAGCAGCCCCGGGACAGCGCCTGGGTCCCTCCACTTT.

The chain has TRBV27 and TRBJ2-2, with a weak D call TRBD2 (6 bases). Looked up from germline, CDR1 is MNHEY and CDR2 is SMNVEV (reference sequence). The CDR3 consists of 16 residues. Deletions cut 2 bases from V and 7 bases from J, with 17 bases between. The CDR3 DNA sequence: TGTGCCAGCAGTTTAATTGGTAACGGGGGTCGCGGGGAGCTGTTTTTT. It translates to CASSLIGNGGRGELFF.

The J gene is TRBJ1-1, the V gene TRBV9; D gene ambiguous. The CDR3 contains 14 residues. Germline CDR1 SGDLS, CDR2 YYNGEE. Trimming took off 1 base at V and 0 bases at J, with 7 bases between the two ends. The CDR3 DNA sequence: TGTGCCAGCAGCGTAACAGCCATGAACACTGAAGCTTTCTTT. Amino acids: CASSVTAMNTEAFF. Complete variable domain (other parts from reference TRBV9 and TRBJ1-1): DSGVTQTPKHLITATGQRVTLRCSPRSGDLSVYWYQQSLDQGLQFLIQYYNGEERAKGNILERFSAQQFPDLHSELNLSSLELGDSALYFCASSVTAMNTEAFFGQGTRLTVV.

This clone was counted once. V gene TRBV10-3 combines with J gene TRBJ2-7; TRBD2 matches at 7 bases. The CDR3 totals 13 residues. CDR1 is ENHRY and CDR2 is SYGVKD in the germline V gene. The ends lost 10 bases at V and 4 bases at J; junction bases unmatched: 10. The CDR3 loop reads CATRAWGGYEQYF. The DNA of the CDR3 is TGTGCCACCCGCGCCTGGGGGGGATACGAGCAGTACTTC.

DNA for the CDR3: TGCGCCAGCAGCTTGGTGACTAGCGGGGGGGCAGGTCTCGGCGAGCAGTACTTC. This gives the protein CASSLVTSGGAGLGEQYF. V usage is TRBV5-1 and J usage is TRBJ2-7; TRBD2 agrees at 14 bases. V gave up 0 bases and J gave up 6 bases; unmatched junction bases: 11. Germline loops: CDR1 SGHRS, CDR2 YFSETQ. CDR3 length: 18 residues. The full variable domain, rest sourced from reference TRBV5-1 and TRBJ2-7, is KAGVTQTPRYLIKTRGQQVTLSCSPISGHRSVSWYQQTPGQGLQFLFEYFSETQRNKGNFPGRFSGRQFSNSRSEMNVSTLELGDSALYLCASSLVTSGGAGLGEQYFGPGTRLTVT.

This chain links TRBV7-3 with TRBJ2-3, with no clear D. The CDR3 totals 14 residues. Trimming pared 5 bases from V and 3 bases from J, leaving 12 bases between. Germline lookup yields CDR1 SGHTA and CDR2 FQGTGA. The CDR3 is CASSLRTGTDTQYF. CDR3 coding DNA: TGTGCCAGCAGCCTACGGACCGGAACAGATACGCAGTATTTT. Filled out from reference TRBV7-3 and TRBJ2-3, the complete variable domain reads GAGVSQTPSNKVTEKGKYVELRCDPISGHTALYWYRQSLGQGPEFLIYFQGTGAADDSGLPNDRFFAVRPEGSVSTLKIQRTERGDSAVYLCASSLRTGTDTQYFGPGTRLTVL.

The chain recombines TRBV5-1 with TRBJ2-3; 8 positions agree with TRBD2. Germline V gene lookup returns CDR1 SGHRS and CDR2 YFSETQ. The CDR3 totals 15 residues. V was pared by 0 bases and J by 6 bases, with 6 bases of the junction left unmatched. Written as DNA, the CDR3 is TGCGCCAGCAGCTTGGGACTAGCGCGCAGGGATACGCAGTATTTT. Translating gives CASSLGLARRDTQYF. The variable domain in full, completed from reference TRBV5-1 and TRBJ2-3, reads KAGVTQTPRYLIKTRGQQVTLSCSPISGHRSVSWYQQTPGQGLQFLFEYFSETQRNKGNFPGRFSGRQFSNSRSEMNVSTLELGDSALYLCASSLGLARRDTQYFGPGTRLTVL.

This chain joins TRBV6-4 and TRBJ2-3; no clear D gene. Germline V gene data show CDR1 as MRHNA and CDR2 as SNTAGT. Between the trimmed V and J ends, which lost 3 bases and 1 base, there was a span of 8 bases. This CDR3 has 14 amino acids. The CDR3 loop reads CASSDQPGTDTQYF. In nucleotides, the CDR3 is TGTGCCAGCAGTGATCAGCCGGGCACAGATACGCAGTATTTT.

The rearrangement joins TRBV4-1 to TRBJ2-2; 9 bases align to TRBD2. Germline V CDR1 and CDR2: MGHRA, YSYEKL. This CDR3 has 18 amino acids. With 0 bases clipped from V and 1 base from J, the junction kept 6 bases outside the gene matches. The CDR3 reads CASSQDSLAGLNTGELFF. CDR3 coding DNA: TGCGCCAGCAGCCAAGATTCGCTAGCGGGGCTGAACACCGGGGAGCTGTTTTTT.

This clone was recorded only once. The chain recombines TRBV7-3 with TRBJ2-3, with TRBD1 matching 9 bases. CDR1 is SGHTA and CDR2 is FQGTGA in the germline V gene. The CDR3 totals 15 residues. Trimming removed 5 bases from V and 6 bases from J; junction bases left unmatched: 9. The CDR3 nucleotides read TGTGCCAGCAGCCAAACCGGACAGGGGCTGGATACGCAGTATTTT. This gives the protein CASSQTGQGLDTQYF.

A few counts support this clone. The CDR3 nucleotides are TGTGCCTGGAGGAACAACTTGAACACTGAAGCTTTCTTT. Translation: CAWRNNLNTEAFF. The chain carries TRBV30 and TRBJ1-1, with no clear D. CDR1 is GTSNPN and CDR2 is SVGIG in the germline V gene (reference sequence). This CDR3 contains 13 residues. V was pared by 3 bases and J by 0 bases, with 8 bases between.

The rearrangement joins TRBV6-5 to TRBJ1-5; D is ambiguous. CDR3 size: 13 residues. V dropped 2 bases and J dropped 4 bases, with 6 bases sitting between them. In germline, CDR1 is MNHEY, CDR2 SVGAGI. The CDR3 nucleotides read TGTGCCAGCAGTTACCCCGATAATCAGCCCCAGCATTTT. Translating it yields CASSYPDNQPQHF.

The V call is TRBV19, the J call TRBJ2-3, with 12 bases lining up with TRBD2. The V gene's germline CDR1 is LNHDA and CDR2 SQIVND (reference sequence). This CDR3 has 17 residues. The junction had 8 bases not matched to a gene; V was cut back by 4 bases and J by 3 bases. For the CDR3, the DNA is TGTGCCAGTAGTAGGCTAGCGGGGGGGAGGGGTACAGATACGCAGTATTTT. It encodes CASSRLAGGRGTDTQYF.